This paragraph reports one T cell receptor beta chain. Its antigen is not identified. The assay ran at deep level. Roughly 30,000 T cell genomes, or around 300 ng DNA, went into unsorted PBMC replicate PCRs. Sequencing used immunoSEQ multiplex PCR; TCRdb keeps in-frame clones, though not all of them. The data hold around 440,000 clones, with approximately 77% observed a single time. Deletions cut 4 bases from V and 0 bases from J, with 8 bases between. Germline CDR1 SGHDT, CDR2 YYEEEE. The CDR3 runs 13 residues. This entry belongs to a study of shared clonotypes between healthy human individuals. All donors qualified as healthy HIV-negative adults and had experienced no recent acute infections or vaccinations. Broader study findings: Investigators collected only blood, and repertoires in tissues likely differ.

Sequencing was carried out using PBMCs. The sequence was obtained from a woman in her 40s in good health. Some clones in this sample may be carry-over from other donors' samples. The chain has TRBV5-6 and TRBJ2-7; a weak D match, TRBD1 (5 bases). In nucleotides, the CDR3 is TGTGCCAGCAGCAGGGGTCGCTCCTACGAGCAGTACTTC. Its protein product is CASSRGRSYEQYF.